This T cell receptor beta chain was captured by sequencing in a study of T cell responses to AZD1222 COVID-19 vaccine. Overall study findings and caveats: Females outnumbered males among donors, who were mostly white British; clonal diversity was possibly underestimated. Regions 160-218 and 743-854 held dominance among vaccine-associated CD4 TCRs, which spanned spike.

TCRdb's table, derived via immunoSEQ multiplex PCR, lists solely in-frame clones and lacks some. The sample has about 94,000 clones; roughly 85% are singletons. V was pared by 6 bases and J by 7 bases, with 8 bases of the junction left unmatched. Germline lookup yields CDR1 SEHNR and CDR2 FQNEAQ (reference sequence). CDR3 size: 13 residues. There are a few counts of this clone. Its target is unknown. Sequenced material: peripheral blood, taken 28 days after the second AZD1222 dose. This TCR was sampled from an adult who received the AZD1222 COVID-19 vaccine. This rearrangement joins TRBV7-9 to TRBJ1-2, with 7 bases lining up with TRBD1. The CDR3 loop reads CASRLRGLGGYTF. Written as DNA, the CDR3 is TGTGCCAGCAGATTAAGGGGGCTCGGTGGCTACACCTTC. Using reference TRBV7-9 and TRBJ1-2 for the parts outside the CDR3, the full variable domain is DTGVSQNPRHKITKRGQNVTFRCDPISEHNRLYWYRQTLGQGPEFLTYFQNEAQLEKSRLLSDRFSAERPKGSFSTLEIQRTEQGDSAMYLCASRLRGLGGYTFGSGTRLTVV.